The 4 T cell receptor beta chains listed next were all sequenced from one sample in a study of T-cell memory formation after mild COVID-19. TCRdb used MiXCR to reprocess the 5' RACE reads, holding one entry per CDR3 protein. This table has 470,000 or so distinct CDR3 sequences, 15% to 20% appearing once. The sample taken for sequencing was PBMCs or a T cell subset sorted from them (not recorded which). These receptors originate from an adult woman who had mild COVID-19 (a few samples of this study predate the infection). Cell type and time point are not known.

This clonotype was picked up a small number of times. The V gene is TRBV12-3 or TRBV12-4, the J gene TRBJ2-2; 10 bases map to TRBD2. The CDR3 totals 14 residues. V shed 11 bases and J 7 bases; nucleotides not matched to a gene: 10. The CDR3 DNA reads TGTGCCGGCTCTAGCGGGAGAAGAAGCGGGGAGCTGTTTTTT. It is translated as CAGSSGRRSGELFF.

The gene calls are TRBV3-1 and TRBJ2-1, with D hard to call. The germline V gene encodes CDR1 LGHDT and CDR2 YNNKEL (reference sequence). This CDR3 spans 15 amino acids. Trimming took off 3 bases at V and 3 bases at J, with 12 bases between the two ends. The CDR3 nucleotides read TGTGCCAGCAGCCAGGGCCAAAGTGGCTACAATGAGCAGTTCTTC. This gives the protein CASSQGQSGYNEQFF.

The chain combines TRBV28 with TRBJ1-1; D gene unclear. The germline V and J ends were trimmed by 1 base and 4 bases, with 4 bases remaining between them. The CDR3 is 12 residues long. Germline values: CDR1 MDHEN, CDR2 SYDVKM. The CDR3: CASSLFSTEAFF. The CDR3 DNA follows: TGTGCCAGCAGTTTATTTAGCACTGAAGCTTTCTTT.

In this sample, this clonotype turned up many times. The chain recombines TRBV29-1 with TRBJ2-7; TRBD1 aligns across 9 bases. Germline assignment: CDR1 SQVTM and CDR2 ANQGSEA. The J segment lost 1 base and the V segment lost 7 bases, leaving 5 bases of the junction unmatched. This CDR3 contains 13 residues. CDR3 loop: CSASGTGSYEQYF. In DNA form, the CDR3 reads TGCAGCGCATCCGGGACAGGGTCCTACGAGCAGTACTTC.